The T cell receptor beta chain under discussion was sequenced for a study of blood T cell repertoires in COVID-19. Overall study: T cells, B-cell-depleted T cells, or PBMCs provided the cDNA or gDNA that served as material.

Using immunoSEQ multiplex PCR, the repertoire was profiled, and TCRdb retains in-frame clones only, with some absent. This repertoire shows over 75,000 clones, roughly 90% found once; its top ten account for approximately 1.6%. This clone was recorded only once. The CDR3 has 15 residues. With 0 bases clipped from V and 5 bases from J, the junction kept 5 bases outside the gene matches. Germline loops: CDR1 WNHNN, CDR2 SYGVQD (reference sequence). This sequence joins TRBV10-1 and TRBJ2-7; 9 nucleotides line up with TRBD1. Sequenced: peripheral blood. The TCR comes from a human donor with active COVID-19. The donor label of this sample is uncertain. CDR3 protein: CASSESDRGVHEQYF. The CDR3 nucleotides are TGCGCCAGCAGTGAGTCGGACAGGGGCGTGCACGAGCAGTACTTC.